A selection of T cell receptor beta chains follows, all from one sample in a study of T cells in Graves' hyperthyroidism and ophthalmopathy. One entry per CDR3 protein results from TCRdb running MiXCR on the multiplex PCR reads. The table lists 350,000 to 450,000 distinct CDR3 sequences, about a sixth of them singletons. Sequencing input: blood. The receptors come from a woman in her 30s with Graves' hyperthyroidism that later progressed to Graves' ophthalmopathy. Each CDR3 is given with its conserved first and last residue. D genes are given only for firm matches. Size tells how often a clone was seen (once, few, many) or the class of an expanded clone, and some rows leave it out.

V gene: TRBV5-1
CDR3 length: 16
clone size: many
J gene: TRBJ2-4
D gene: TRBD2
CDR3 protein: CASSGGAGTSKNIQYF
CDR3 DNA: TGCGCCAGCAGCGGGGGCGCCGGGACTAGTAAAAACATTCAGTACTTC

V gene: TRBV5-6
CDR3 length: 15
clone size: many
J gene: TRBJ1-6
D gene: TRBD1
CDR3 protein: CASSPEQGYNSPLHF
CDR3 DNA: TGTGCCAGCAGCCCGGAACAGGGGTATAATTCACCCCTCCACTTT

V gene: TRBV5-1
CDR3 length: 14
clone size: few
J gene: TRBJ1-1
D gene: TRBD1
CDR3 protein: CASSLEGATTEAFF
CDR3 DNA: TGCGCCAGCAGCTTAGAGGGGGCGACCACTGAAGCTTTCTTT

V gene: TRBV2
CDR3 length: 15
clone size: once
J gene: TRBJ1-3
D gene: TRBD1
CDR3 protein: CASSQQGVSGNTIYF
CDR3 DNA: TGTGCCAGCAGCCAACAGGGGGTCTCTGGAAACACCATATATTTT

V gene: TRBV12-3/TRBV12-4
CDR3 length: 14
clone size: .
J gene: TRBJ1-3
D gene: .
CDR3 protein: CASSFGQFGNTIYF
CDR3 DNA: TGTGCCAGCAGTTTTGGGCAGTTTGGAAACACCATATATTTT

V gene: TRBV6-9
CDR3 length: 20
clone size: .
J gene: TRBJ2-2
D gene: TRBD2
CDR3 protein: CATSIVPGLAGERNTGELFF
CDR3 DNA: TGTGCCACCAGTATCGTTCCGGGACTAGCGGGGGAGAGGAACACCGGGGAGCTGTTTTTT

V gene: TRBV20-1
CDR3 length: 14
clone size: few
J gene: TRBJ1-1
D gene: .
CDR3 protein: CSASSGPSDTEAFF
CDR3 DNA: TGCAGTGCTAGTTCGGGCCCGAGTGACACTGAAGCTTTCTTT

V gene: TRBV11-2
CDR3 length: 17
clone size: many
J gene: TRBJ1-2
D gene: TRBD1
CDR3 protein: CASSLVGGQGARYGYTF
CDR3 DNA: TGTGCCAGCAGCTTAGTAGGGGGACAGGGGGCTAGGTATGGCTACACCTTC

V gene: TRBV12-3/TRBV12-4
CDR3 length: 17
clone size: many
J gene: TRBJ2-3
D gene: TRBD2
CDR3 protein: CASSSWTSGKRGDTQYF
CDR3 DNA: TGTGCCAGCAGTTCCTGGACTAGCGGGAAACGGGGAGATACGCAGTATTTT

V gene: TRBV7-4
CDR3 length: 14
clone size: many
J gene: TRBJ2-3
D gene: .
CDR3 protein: CASSPGGCADTQYF
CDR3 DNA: TGTGCCAGCAGCCCTGGGGGTTGTGCAGATACGCAGTATTTT

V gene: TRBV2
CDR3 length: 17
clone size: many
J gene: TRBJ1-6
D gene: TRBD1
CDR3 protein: CASSRTGYNNRNSPLHF
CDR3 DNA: TGTGCCAGCAGCCGGACAGGTTACAACAACCGGAATTCACCCCTCCACTTT

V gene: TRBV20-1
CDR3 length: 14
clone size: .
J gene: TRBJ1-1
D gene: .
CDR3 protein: CSARDITWNTEAFF
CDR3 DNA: TGCAGTGCTAGAGATATTACGTGGAACACTGAAGCTTTCTTT

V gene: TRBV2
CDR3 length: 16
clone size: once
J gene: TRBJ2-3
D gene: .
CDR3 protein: CASSAAGTSPTDTQYF
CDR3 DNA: TGTGCCAGCAGTGCCGCCGGGACCTCACCCACAGATACGCAGTATTTT

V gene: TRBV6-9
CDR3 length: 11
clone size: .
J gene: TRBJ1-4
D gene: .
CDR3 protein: CASSESEKLFF
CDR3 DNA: TGTGCCAGCAGTGAATCTGAAAAACTGTTTTTT

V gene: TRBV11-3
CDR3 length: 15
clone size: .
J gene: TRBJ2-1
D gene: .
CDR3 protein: CASSLGESAVNEQFF
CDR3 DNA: TGTGCCAGCAGCTTAGGGGAGTCGGCAGTCAATGAGCAGTTCTTC

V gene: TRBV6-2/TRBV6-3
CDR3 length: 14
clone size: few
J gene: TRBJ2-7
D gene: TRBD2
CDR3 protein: CASSYLAGMYEQYF
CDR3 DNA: TGTGCCAGCAGTTACCTAGCGGGTATGTACGAGCAGTACTTC

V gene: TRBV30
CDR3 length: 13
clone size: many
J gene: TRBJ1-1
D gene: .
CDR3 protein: CAWSGWGGTEAFF
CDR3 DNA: TGTGCCTGGAGTGGGTGGGGAGGGACTGAAGCTTTCTTT

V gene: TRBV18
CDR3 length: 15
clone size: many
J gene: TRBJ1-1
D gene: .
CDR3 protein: CASSPSSTGSWEAFF
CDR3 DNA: TGTGCCAGCTCACCATCCTCCACAGGGTCTTGGGAAGCTTTCTTT

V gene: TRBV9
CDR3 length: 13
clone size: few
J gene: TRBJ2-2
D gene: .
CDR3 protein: CASSVVPTGELFF
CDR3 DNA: TGTGCCAGCAGCGTAGTCCCCACCGGGGAGCTGTTTTTT

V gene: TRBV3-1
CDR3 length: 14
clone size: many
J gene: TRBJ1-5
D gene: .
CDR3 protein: CASSLAGGGQPQHF
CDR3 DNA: TGTGCCAGCAGCCTTGCGGGGGGCGGTCAGCCCCAGCATTTT

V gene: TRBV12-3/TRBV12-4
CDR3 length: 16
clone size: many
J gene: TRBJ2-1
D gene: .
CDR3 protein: CASSSLQPGSNNEQFF
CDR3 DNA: TGTGCCAGCAGTTCCCTACAGCCAGGATCCAACAATGAGCAGTTCTTC

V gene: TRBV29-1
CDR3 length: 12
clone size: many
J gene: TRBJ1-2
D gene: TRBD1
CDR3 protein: CSVVDRGLGYTF
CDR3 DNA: TGCAGCGTGGTCGACAGGGGACTTGGCTACACCTTC

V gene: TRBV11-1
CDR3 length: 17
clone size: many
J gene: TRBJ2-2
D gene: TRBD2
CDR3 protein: CASSLSGLAGITGELFF
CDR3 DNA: TGTGCCAGCAGCCTATCGGGACTAGCGGGGATCACCGGGGAGCTGTTTTTT

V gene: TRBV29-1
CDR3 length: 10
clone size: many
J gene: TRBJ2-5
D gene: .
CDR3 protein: CSVVRETQYF
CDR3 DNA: TGCAGCGTTGTCCGGGAGACCCAGTACTTC

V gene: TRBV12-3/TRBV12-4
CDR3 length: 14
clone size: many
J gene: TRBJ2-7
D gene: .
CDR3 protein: CASSRSDRPYEQYF
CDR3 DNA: TGTGCCAGCAGTCGTTCAGACAGACCCTACGAGCAGTACTTC

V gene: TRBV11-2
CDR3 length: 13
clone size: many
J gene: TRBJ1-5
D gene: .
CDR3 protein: CASSFMGDQPQHF
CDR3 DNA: TGTGCCAGCAGCTTTATGGGGGACCAGCCCCAGCATTTT

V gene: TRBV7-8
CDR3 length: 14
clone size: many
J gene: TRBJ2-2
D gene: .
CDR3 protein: CASSRESNTGELFF
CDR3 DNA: TGTGCCAGCAGCCGAGAGTCGAACACCGGGGAGCTGTTTTTT

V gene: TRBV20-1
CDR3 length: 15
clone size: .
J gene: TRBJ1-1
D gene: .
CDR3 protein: CSARDLAGSNTEAFF
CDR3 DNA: TGCAGTGCTAGAGATCTCGCAGGGTCGAACACTGAAGCTTTCTTT

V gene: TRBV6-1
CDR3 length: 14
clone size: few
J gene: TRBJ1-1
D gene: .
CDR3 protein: CASGRTAMNTEAFF
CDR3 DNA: TGTGCCAGCGGAAGGACAGCAATGAACACTGAAGCTTTCTTT

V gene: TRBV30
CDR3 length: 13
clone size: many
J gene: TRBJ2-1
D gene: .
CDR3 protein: CAWSNQLYNEQFF
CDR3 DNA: TGTGCCTGGAGTAATCAGTTGTACAATGAGCAGTTCTTC

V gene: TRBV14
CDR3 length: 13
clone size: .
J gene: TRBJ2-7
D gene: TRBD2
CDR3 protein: CASSQDGTKKQYF
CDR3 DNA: TGTGCCAGCAGCCAAGATGGGACTAAAAAGCAGTACTTC

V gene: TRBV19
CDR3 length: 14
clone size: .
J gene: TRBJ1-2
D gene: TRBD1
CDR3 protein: CASSPQQGNYGYTF
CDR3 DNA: TGTGCCAGTAGTCCCCAACAGGGGAACTATGGCTACACCTTC